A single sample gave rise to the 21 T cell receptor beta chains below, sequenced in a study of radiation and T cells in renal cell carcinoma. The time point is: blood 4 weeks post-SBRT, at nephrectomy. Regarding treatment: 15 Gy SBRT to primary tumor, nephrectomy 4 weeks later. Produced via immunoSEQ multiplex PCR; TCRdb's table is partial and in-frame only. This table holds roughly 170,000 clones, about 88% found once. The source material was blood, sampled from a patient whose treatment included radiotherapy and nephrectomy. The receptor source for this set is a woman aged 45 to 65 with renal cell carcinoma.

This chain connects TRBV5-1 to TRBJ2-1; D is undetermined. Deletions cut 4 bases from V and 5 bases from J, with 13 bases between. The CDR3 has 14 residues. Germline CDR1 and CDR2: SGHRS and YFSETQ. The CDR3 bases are TGCGCCAGCAGCAGGTTAAGGACCCACAATGAGCAGTTCTTC. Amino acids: CASSRLRTHNEQFF.

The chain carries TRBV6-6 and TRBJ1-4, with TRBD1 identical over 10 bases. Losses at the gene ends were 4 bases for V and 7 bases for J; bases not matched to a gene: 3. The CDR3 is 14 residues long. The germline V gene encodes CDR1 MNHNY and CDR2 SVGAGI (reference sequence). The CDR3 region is CASSSGTGAEKLFF. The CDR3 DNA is TGTGCCAGCAGTTCCGGGACAGGGGCTGAAAAACTGTTTTTT.

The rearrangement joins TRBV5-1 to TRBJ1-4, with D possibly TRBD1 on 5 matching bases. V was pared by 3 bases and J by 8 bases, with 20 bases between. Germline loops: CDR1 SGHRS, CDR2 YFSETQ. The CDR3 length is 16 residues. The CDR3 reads CASSSFSQGVGEKLFF. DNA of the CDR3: TGCGCCAGCAGCTCCTTTTCGCAGGGTGTAGGAGAAAAACTGTTTTTT.

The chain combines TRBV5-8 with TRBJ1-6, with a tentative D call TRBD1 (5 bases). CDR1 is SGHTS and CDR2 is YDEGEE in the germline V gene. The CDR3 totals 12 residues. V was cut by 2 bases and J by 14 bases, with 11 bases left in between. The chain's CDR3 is CASSFRDESLHF. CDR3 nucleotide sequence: TGTGCCAGCAGCTTCAGGGATGAATCCCTCCACTTT.

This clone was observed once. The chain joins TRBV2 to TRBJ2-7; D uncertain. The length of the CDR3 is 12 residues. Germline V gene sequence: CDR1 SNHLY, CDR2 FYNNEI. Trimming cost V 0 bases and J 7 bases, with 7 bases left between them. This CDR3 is CASSEARSEQYF. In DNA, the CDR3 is TGTGCCAGCAGTGAAGCGAGGTCGGAGCAGTACTTC.

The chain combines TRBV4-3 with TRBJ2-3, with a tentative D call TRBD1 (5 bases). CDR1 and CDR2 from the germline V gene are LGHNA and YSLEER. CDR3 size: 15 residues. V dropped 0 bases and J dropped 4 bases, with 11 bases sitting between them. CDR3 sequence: CASSQDPQGADTQYF. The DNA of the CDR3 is TGCGCCAGCAGCCAAGATCCGCAGGGCGCAGATACGCAGTATTTT.

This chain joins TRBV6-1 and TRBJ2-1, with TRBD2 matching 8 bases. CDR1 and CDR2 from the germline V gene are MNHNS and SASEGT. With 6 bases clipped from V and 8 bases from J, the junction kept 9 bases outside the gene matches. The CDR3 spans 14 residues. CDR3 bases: TGTGCCAGCAGGTTAGCGGGGCCTATAGATGAGCAGTTCTTC. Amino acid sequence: CASRLAGPIDEQFF.

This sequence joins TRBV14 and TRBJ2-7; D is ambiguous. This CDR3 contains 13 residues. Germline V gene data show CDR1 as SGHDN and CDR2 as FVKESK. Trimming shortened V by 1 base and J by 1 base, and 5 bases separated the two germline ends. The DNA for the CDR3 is TGTGCCAGCAGCCAAGGCAGGTCCTACGAGCAGTACTTC. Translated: CASSQGRSYEQYF.

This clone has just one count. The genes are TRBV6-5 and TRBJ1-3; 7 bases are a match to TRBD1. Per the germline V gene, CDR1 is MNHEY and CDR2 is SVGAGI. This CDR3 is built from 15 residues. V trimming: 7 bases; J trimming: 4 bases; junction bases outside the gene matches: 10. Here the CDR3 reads CASKPDRFQGNTIYF. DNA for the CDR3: TGTGCCAGCAAACCGGACAGGTTTCAGGGAAACACCATATATTTT.

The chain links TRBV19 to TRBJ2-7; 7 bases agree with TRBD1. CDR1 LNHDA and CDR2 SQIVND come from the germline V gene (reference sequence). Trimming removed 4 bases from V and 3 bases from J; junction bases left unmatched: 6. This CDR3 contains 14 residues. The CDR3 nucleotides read TGTGCCAGTAGTACCCGGACAGGTAACTACGAGCAGTACTTC. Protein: CASSTRTGNYEQYF.

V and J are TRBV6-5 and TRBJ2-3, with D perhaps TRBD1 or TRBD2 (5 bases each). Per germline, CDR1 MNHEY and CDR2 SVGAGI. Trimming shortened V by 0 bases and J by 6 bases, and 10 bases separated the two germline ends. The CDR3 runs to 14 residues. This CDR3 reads CASSYSHRGDTQYF. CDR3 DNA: TGTGCCAGCAGTTACTCCCACCGGGGCGATACGCAGTATTTT.

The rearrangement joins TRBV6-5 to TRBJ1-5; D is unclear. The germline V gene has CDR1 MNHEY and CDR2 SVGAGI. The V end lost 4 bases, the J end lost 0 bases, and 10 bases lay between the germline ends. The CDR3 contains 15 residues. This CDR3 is CASSSSENSNQPQHF. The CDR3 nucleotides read TGTGCCAGCAGTTCATCGGAGAATAGCAATCAGCCCCAGCATTTT.

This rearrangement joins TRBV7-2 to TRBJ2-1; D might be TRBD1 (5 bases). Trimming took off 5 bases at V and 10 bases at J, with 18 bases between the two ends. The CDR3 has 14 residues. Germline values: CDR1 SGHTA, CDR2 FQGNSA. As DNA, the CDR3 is TGTGCCAGCAGCAAAACCAGACAGTTGTGGGAGCAGTTCTTC. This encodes CASSKTRQLWEQFF.

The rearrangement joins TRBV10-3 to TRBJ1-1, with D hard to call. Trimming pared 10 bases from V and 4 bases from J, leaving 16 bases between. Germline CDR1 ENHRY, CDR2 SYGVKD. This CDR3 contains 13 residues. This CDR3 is CATEGGPGTEAFF. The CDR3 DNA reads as TGTGCCACCGAGGGAGGTCCGGGCACTGAAGCTTTCTTT.

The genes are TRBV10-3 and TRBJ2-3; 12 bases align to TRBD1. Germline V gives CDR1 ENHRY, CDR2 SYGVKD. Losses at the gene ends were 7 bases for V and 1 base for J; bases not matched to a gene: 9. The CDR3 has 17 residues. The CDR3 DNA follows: TGTGCCATCAAGCCGGGACAGGGGGCAACAGGCACAGATACGCAGTATTTT. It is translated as CAIKPGQGATGTDTQYF.

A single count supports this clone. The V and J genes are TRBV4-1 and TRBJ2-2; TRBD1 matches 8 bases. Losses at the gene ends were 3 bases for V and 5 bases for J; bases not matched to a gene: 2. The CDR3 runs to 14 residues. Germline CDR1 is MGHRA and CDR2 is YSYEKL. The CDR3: CASSQDRVTGELFF. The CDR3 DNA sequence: TGCGCCAGCAGCCAGGACAGGGTGACCGGGGAGCTGTTTTTT.

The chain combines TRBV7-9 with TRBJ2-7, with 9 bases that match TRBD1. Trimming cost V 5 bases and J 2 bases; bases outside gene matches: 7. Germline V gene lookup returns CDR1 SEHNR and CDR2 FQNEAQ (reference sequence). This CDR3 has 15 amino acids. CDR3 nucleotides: TGTGCCAGCAGCGGCCCGGGACAGGGAACCTACGAGCAGTACTTC. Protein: CASSGPGQGTYEQYF. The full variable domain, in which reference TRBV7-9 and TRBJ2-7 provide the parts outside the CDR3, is DTGVSQNPRHKITKRGQNVTFRCDPISEHNRLYWYRQTLGQGPEFLTYFQNEAQLEKSRLLSDRFSAERPKGSFSTLEIQRTEQGDSAMYLCASSGPGQGTYEQYFGPGTRLTVT.

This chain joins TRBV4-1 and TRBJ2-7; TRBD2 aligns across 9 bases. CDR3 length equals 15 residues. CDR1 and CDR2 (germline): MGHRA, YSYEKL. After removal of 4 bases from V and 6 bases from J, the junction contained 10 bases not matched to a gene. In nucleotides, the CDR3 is TGCGCCAGCAGCCGCCTCGGGACTAGCTTTATCGAGCAGTACTTC. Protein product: CASSRLGTSFIEQYF.

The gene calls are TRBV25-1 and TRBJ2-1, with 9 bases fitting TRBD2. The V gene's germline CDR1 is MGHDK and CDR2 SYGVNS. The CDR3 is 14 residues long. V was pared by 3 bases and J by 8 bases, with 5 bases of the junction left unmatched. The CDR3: CASSERGGWDEQFF. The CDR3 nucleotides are TGTGCCAGCAGTGAGCGGGGGGGCTGGGATGAGCAGTTCTTC.

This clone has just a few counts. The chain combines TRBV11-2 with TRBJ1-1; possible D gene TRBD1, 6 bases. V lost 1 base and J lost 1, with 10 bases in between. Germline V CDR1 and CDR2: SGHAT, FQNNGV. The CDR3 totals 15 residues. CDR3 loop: CASSLVLTGNTEAFF. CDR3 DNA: TGTGCCAGCAGCTTAGTCTTGACAGGGAACACTGAAGCTTTCTTT.

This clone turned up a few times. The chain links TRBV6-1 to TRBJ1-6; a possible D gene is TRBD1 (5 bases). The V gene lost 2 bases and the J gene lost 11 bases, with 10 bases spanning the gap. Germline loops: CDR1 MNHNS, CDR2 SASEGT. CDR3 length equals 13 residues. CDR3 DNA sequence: TGTGCCAGCAGTGAAACAGGTACTACACCCCTCCACTTT. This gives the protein CASSETGTTPLHF.